This TCR beta chain was recorded in a study of shared clonotypes between healthy human individuals. Donors were Caucasian adults residing in Nashville, Tennessee, USA. The V and J ends lost 8 bases and 2 bases, in that order; junction bases with no gene match: 7. Per germline, CDR1 MNHNS and CDR2 SASEGT. The CDR3 runs 14 residues. Original methodology: Sequence data from immunoSEQ were junction-only and lacked quality scores; consequently, filtering differed. Assay: immunoSEQ multiplex PCR; the TCRdb copy retains only in-frame clones and omits some. V and J calls and clone size are those listed in that table; D and trimming were worked out from the DNA. Altogether about half a million clones are present, around four fifths being singletons, with the ten largest covering around 12%.

The sample consisted of PBMCs. V gene TRBV6-1 combines with J gene TRBJ2-7; 9 bases are shared with TRBD1. This TCR derives from a woman in her 40s in good health. Some clones in this sample may be carry-over from other donors' samples. This CDR3 is CASSGDRVPYEQYF. The DNA for the CDR3 is TGTGCCAGCTCAGGGGACAGGGTCCCCTACGAGCAGTACTTC.